This passage covers 29 T cell receptor beta chains from one sample sequenced in a study of T cell repertoires in cytomegalovirus infection. TCRdb re-called the reads through MiXCR, storing one row per CDR3 protein. Here the sample spans some 700,000 distinct CDR3 sequences, approximately 40% being singletons. Material: PBMCs. The receptors come from a human donor in good health (CMV status not recorded). Some clones in this sample may be carry-over from other donors' samples.

The rearrangement uses TRBV19 and TRBJ1-1; tentatively, D is TRBD1 (5 bases). The CDR3 sequence is 14 residues long. Trimming shortened V by 7 bases and J by 2 bases, and 14 bases separated the two germline ends. The germline V gene has CDR1 LNHDA and CDR2 SQIVND (reference sequence). The CDR3 loop is CASKRQHSNTEAFF. CDR3 bases: TGTGCCAGTAAAAGACAGCACAGTAACACTGAAGCTTTCTTT.

V is TRBV7-8 and J is TRBJ2-5; D perhaps matches TRBD2 (5 bases). CDR3 length: 11 residues. Between the trimmed V and J ends, which lost 9 bases and 9 bases, there was a span of 14 bases. Germline CDR1 reads SGHVS; CDR2 reads FQNEAQ. CDR3 coding DNA: TGTGCCAGTACAGCGGATTGGGCCCAGTACTTC. Translation gives CASTADWAQYF.

This clonotype has ten or more counts. This rearrangement joins TRBV7-9 to TRBJ2-3; D may be TRBD1 (6 bases). The germline V gene has CDR1 SEHNR and CDR2 FQNEAQ (reference sequence). CDR3 length equals 15 residues. Between the trimmed V and J ends, which lost 1 base and 0 bases, there was a span of 8 bases. The CDR3 reads CASSLGGLSTDTQYF. In DNA, the CDR3 is TGTGCCAGCAGCTTAGGGGGGCTAAGCACAGATACGCAGTATTTT.

The chain links TRBV7-3 to TRBJ1-2; D is uncertain. V was pared by 5 bases and J by 8 bases, with 21 bases between. The CDR3 runs 15 residues. Germline CDR1 is SGHTA and CDR2 is FQGTGA. This CDR3 reads CASSPHGGRSGGYTF. The CDR3 DNA follows: TGTGCCAGCAGCCCCCACGGCGGCAGATCTGGCGGCTACACCTTC.

The chain is built from TRBV28 and TRBJ2-5, with 10 bases identical to TRBD1. Trimming removed 5 bases from V and 5 bases from J; junction bases left unmatched: 11. Germline CDR1 reads MDHEN; CDR2 reads SYDVKM. The CDR3 is 16 amino acids. CDR3 residues: CASSRQGAGMGETQYF. As DNA, the CDR3 is TGTGCCAGCAGTCGACAGGGGGCCGGGATGGGGGAGACCCAGTACTTC.

This clonotype has just a few counts. The rearrangement joins TRBV6-1 to TRBJ2-5; TRBD2 matches at 10 bases. J was trimmed by 2 bases and V by 4 bases; bases with no gene match: 10. Germline assignment: CDR1 MNHNS and CDR2 SASEGT. CDR3 length: 17 amino acids. CDR3 DNA: TGTGCCAGCAGTGGGGACCGGACTAGCGGAACACAAGAGACCCAGTACTTC. This encodes CASSGDRTSGTQETQYF.

This chain uses TRBV12-3 or TRBV12-4 with TRBJ1-2; D is uncertain. This CDR3 is built from 13 residues. Trimming took off 5 bases at V and 4 bases at J, with 11 bases between the two ends. The chain's CDR3 is CASSRQMGYGYTF. For the CDR3, the DNA is TGTGCCAGCAGTCGCCAGATGGGCTATGGCTACACCTTC.

The chain employs TRBV4-2 and TRBJ2-7, with 10 bases identical to TRBD2. The CDR3 sequence is 15 residues long. Looked up from germline, CDR1 is LGHNA and CDR2 is YNFKEQ. V was pared by 4 bases and J by 4 bases, with 7 bases of the junction left unmatched. This CDR3 reads CASSPHGTSDYEQYF. The CDR3 nucleotides are TGTGCCAGCAGCCCCCACGGGACTAGCGATTACGAGCAGTACTTC.

This clonotype was observed a few times. This CDR3 is CASSPRLSGRAGQTQYF. The CDR3 DNA reads TGTGCCAGCAGCCCCCGGCTTAGCGGGAGGGCCGGTCAGACCCAGTACTTC. V gene TRBV7-9 combines with J gene TRBJ2-5; 11 bases line up with TRBD2. Germline trimming cut 5 bases from V and 6 bases from J; bases unmatched to any gene: 14. This CDR3 has 17 amino acids. Germline V gene lookup returns CDR1 SEHNR and CDR2 FQNEAQ (reference sequence). Full variable domain (outside the CDR3, taken from reference TRBV7-9 and TRBJ2-5): DTGVSQNPRHKITKRGQNVTFRCDPISEHNRLYWYRQTLGQGPEFLTYFQNEAQLEKSRLLSDRFSAERPKGSFSTLEIQRTEQGDSAMYLCASSPRLSGRAGQTQYFGPGTRLLVL.

The gene calls are TRBV25-1 and TRBJ2-7; TRBD1 matches 7 bases. Trimming at V came to 2 bases and at J to 3 bases, leaving 7 bases not matched to a gene. Germline V gives CDR1 MGHDK, CDR2 SYGVNS. The CDR3 spans 15 residues. Written as DNA, the CDR3 is TGTGCCAGCAGTGAAGGCGGGTCAGGGGGCTACGAGCAGTACTTC. This translates into CASSEGGSGGYEQYF.

This clonotype was counted a few times. The chain joins TRBV12-3 or TRBV12-4 to TRBJ1-2; 11 bases match TRBD1. The length of the CDR3 is 16 residues. The V gene end was trimmed by 6 bases and the J gene end by 5 bases; junction bases not matched to a gene: 11. The DNA of the CDR3 is TGTGCCAGCAGCCAATTTCCGGGACAGGGGGTATATGGCTACACCTTC. Translated: CASSQFPGQGVYGYTF.

The V gene is TRBV7-2, the J gene TRBJ2-3; a weak D match, TRBD2 (7 bases). The CDR3 consists of 19 residues. Trimming stripped 2 bases from V and 0 bases from J, with 21 bases between. Germline V gene sequence: CDR1 SGHTA, CDR2 FQGNSA. The CDR3 region has the DNA TGTGCCAGCAGCTTATGGGGGCGCGGGGCTAGCGGTAGCACAGATACGCAGTATTTT. Protein product: CASSLWGRGASGSTDTQYF. Supplemented by reference TRBV7-2 and TRBJ2-3, the full variable domain reads GAGVSQSPSNKVTEKGKDVELRCDPISGHTALYWYRQSLGQGLEFLIYFQGNSAPDKSGLPSDRFSAERTGGSVSTLTIQRTQQEDSAVYLCASSLWGRGASGSTDTQYFGPGTRLTVL.

Note on this clonotype: This may be a read error, as it is one base from a much larger clone. CDR3: CASSLALARTIVYEPYF. Here the CDR3 DNA reads TGTGCCAGCAGCTTAGCCCTCGCCCGGACTATTGTCTACGAGCCGTACTTC. V gene TRBV7-4 combines with J gene TRBJ2-7; possibly TRBD2 for D (6 bases). The germline gives CDR1 SGHVT, CDR2 SQSDAQ. CDR3 length: 17 amino acids.

This clonotype is medium-sized (0.01 to 0.1%) in the sample. The V gene is TRBV7-9, the J gene TRBJ2-5; TRBD1 matches at 7 bases. Unmatched junction bases numbered 10, after V lost 3 bases and J lost 3 bases. The CDR3 covers 16 residues. The germline V gene has CDR1 SEHNR and CDR2 FQNEAQ (reference sequence). CDR3 in amino acids: CASSFAGTDSKETQYF. The CDR3 nucleotides are TGTGCCAGCAGCTTTGCCGGGACAGACAGTAAAGAGACCCAGTACTTC.

The chain joins TRBV19 to TRBJ1-2; D call uncertain. V shed 6 bases and J shed 4 bases, with 12 bases lying between them. There are 13 residues in the CDR3. Germline lookup yields CDR1 LNHDA and CDR2 SQIVND (reference sequence). The CDR3: CASRNRAGYGYTF. The CDR3 DNA reads TGTGCCAGTAGGAATAGGGCGGGCTATGGCTACACCTTC.

This clonotype was counted ten times or more. This rearrangement joins TRBV7-2 to TRBJ2-1; 12 bases match TRBD2. The CDR3 extends over 16 amino acids. Trimming cost V 6 bases and J 7 bases; bases outside gene matches: 10. CDR1 is SGHTA, CDR2 FQGNSA, per germline. Here the CDR3 DNA reads TGTGCCAGCAGGTCCTTACTAGCGGGGGGAGCAAATGAGCAGTTCTTC. Protein product: CASRSLLAGGANEQFF.

J is TRBJ1-6 and V is TRBV27; D may be TRBD1 (6 bases). Trimming took 2 bases from V and 8 from J, leaving 13 bases between them. The CDR3 length is 15 residues. Germline values: CDR1 MNHEY, CDR2 SMNVEV (reference sequence). DNA for the CDR3: TGTGCCAGCAGTTTACTGGGACACATTCATTCACCCCTCCACTTT. Its translation: CASSLLGHIHSPLHF.

The chain links TRBV19 to TRBJ2-5, with TRBD1 matching 9 bases. The CDR3 length is 16 residues. Germline V gives CDR1 LNHDA, CDR2 SQIVND (reference sequence). With 5 bases clipped from V and 5 bases from J, the junction kept 12 bases outside the gene matches. The CDR3 coding sequence is TGTGCCAGTAGTCTCACCGGGACAGGGAGACCGGAGACCCAGTACTTC. Translating gives CASSLTGTGRPETQYF.

The chain is built from TRBV6-2 or TRBV6-3 and TRBJ1-2; D gene unclear. Deletions cut 0 bases from V and 8 bases from J, with 7 bases between. This CDR3 is built from 12 residues. Germline lookup yields CDR1 MNHEY and CDR2 SVGEGT. The CDR3 reads CASSYSSEGYTF. CDR3 coding DNA: TGTGCCAGCAGTTACTCTTCGGAGGGCTACACCTTC.

Details on this clonotype: This may be a read error: a much more frequent sequence differs by one nucleotide. This rearrangement joins TRBV12-3 or TRBV12-4 to TRBJ2-6, with 7 bases lining up with TRBD2. The V gene end was trimmed by 4 bases and the J gene end by 0 bases; junction bases not matched to a gene: 12. CDR3 length: 19 amino acids. CDR3 amino acids: CASSSTRDYQVSGANVLTF. The CDR3 region has the DNA TGTGCCAGCAGTTCGACCCGGGACTACCAGGTCTCTGGGGCCAACGTCCTGACTTTC.

V is TRBV27 and J is TRBJ1-6; D is ambiguous. V lost 5 bases to trimming and J lost 0 bases, with 14 bases between them. The germline CDR1 and CDR2 sequences are MNHEY and SMNVEV (reference sequence). The CDR3 totals 17 residues. In DNA form, the CDR3 reads TGTGCCAGCAGTCGGGAGGGAAGGAGCTCCTATAATTCACCCCTCCACTTT. It yields the protein CASSREGRSSYNSPLHF.

The CDR3 protein is CASSSYPQQGDGSNEKLFF. CDR3 nucleotides: TGTGCCAGCAGCTCCTACCCCCAACAGGGGGATGGATCTAATGAAAAACTGTTTTTT. The J gene is TRBJ1-4, the V gene TRBV7-9, with 8 bases aligning to TRBD1. V shed 4 bases, J shed 3 bases, and the junction held 16 bases outside the gene matches. The CDR3 has 19 residues. Germline CDR1 reads SEHNR; CDR2 reads FQNEAQ (reference sequence).

The gene calls are TRBV5-1 and TRBJ1-4; TRBD1 might be the D (5 bases). Trimming cost V 4 bases and J 0 bases, with 19 bases left between them. The CDR3 is 18 amino acids. Germline CDR1 and CDR2: SGHRS and YFSETQ. In DNA, the CDR3 is TGCGCCAGCAGCATCGGACATGTCGCAAGTGCAACTAATGAAAAACTGTTTTTT. Translated, it gives CASSIGHVASATNEKLFF. Variable domain in full (rest from reference TRBV5-1 and TRBJ1-4): KAGVTQTPRYLIKTRGQQVTLSCSPISGHRSVSWYQQTPGQGLQFLFEYFSETQRNKGNFPGRFSGRQFSNSRSEMNVSTLELGDSALYLCASSIGHVASATNEKLFFGSGTQLSVL.

This clonotype was detected a few times. This chain uses TRBV27 with TRBJ2-2; TRBD1 is a possible D gene (6 bases). CDR1 is MNHEY and CDR2 is SMNVEV in the germline V gene (reference sequence). CDR3 length: 14 amino acids. Trimming cost V 5 bases and J 7 bases, with 14 bases left between them. CDR3 nucleotides: TGTGCCAGCAGTGTACAGGGACCCATCGGGGAGCTGTTTTTT. Translated: CASSVQGPIGELFF.

The chain recombines TRBV3-1 with TRBJ2-1, with a tentative D call TRBD2 (6 bases). There are 16 residues in the CDR3. With 0 bases removed from V and 2 bases from J, the gap between germline ends came to 11 bases. From germline, CDR1 is LGHDT and CDR2 YNNKEL (reference sequence). In DNA, the CDR3 is TGTGCCAGCAGCCAAGATGTTGGGGGGACCTACAATGAGCAGTTCTTC. This encodes CASSQDVGGTYNEQFF.

The rearrangement joins TRBV20-1 to TRBJ2-4; D could derive from TRBD1 or TRBD2 (5 bases each). In germline, CDR1 is DFQATT, CDR2 SNEGSKA (reference sequence). Between the trimmed V and J ends, which lost 3 bases and 4 bases, there was a span of 10 bases. The CDR3 has 13 amino acids. DNA of the CDR3: TGCAGTGCTAGGGGACCGACTAAAAACATTCAGTACTTC. This translates into CSARGPTKNIQYF.

The chain combines TRBV11-1 with TRBJ1-1, with 7 bases that match TRBD1. The V segment lost 1 base and the J segment 5 bases; nucleotides outside the gene matches: 7. This CDR3 comprises 15 residues. CDR1 is SGHAT, CDR2 FQDESV, per germline (reference sequence). The CDR3 protein is CASSLDRGGRTEAFF. DNA for the CDR3: TGTGCCAGCAGCTTAGACAGGGGTGGTCGAACTGAAGCTTTCTTT.

J is TRBJ1-2 and V is TRBV7-6; the D gene is possibly TRBD1 (5 bases). Germline CDR1 and CDR2: SGHVS and FNYEAQ. CDR3 size: 14 residues. V lost 4 bases, J lost 2 bases, and 11 bases lay in between. CDR3 nucleotides: TGTGCCAGCAGCTCGCTACAGGAGAACTATGGCTACACCTTC. Encoded protein: CASSSLQENYGYTF.

This clonotype was observed a handful of times. The rearrangement joins TRBV10-3 to TRBJ1-5, with D possibly being TRBD1 (5 bases). The germline V gene encodes CDR1 ENHRY and CDR2 SYGVKD. This CDR3 spans 14 amino acids. V gave up 3 bases and J gave up 1 base, with 7 bases separating them. The DNA for the CDR3 is TGTGCCATCAGTGAAAGGGACAGCAATCAGCCCCAGCATTTT. Translation gives CAISERDSNQPQHF.